The table lists the clone carrying this T cell receptor beta chain with a few counts. Per the original methods: Cell counts per sample came from amplifying reference gene primers. TCRdb's copy holds only in-frame clones and misses some; the assay was immunoSEQ multiplex PCR. That table furnishes V, J and clone size, whereas the DNA furnished D and trimming. The sample contains about 270,000 clones, 80% to 85% of which appear only once. This specimen comes from a study of blood T cell repertoires in COVID-19. Study-level background: Some COVID-19 samples were acute and others convalescent; all came from the United States, Italy and Spain. Sources were T cells, B-cell-depleted T cells, or PBMCs; the material itself was cDNA or gDNA.

V lost 0 bases, J lost 0 bases, and 10 bases lay in between. Germline values: CDR1 SGHRS, CDR2 YFSETQ. This CDR3 spans 15 amino acids. The sample taken for sequencing was peripheral blood. This chain uses TRBV5-1 with TRBJ2-7; D call uncertain. This clonotype was sampled from a woman aged 60 to 75 with active or convalescent COVID-19. Written as DNA, the CDR3 is TGCGCCAGCAGCTTGGCCCAGGCCAGCTCCTACGAGCAGTACTTC. Protein product: CASSLAQASSYEQYF.